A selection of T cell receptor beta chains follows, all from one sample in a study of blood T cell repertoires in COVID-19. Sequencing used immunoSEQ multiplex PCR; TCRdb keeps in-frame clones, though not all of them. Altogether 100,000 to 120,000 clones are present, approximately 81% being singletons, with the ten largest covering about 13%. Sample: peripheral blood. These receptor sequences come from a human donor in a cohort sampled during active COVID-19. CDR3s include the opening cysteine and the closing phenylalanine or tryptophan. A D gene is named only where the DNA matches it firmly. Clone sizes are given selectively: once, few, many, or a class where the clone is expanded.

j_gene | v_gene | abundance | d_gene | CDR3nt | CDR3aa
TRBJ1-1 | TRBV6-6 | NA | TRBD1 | TGTGCCAGCAGTTACCAGACAGGGGCTTTCTTT | CASSYQTGAFF
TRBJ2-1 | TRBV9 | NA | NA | TGTGCCAGCAGCGTAGTTGCGGATGAGCAGTTCTTC | CASSVVADEQFF
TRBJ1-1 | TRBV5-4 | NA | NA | TGTGCCAGCAGCCCGGCTCGGGAAGGAGCCACTGAAGCTTTCTTT | CASSPAREGATEAFF
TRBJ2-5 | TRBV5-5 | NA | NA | TGTGCCAGCAGCTTGGATCCAGGGGAAGAGACCCAGTACTTC | CASSLDPGEETQYF
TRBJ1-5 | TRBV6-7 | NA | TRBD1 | TGTGCCAGCAGTTACTCGGAACAGGGGGCGGTTCAGCCCCAGCATTTT | CASSYSEQGAVQPQHF
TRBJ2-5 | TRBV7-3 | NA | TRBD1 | TGTGCCAGCAGCCCCCAGGGACAGGGGGGTGTGGAGACCCAGTACTTC | CASSPQGQGGVETQYF
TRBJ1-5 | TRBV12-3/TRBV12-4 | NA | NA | TGTGCCAGCATCCGGGGGAGCAATCAGCCCCAGCATTTT | CASIRGSNQPQHF
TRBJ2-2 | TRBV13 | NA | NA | TGTGCCAGCAGCCCATACACCGGGGAGCTGTTTTTT | CASSPYTGELFF
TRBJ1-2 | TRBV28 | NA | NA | TGTGCCAGCAGTTCGCACTTCTCGGGACACCCGGGTGGCTACACCTTC | CASSSHFSGHPGGYTF
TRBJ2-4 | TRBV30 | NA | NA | TGTGCCTGGACAGGGGCCACCAAAAACATTCAGTACTTC | CAWTGATKNIQYF
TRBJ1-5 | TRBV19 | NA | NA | TGTGCCAGTAGTCGAGGGTTGGATCAGCCCCAGCATTTT | CASSRGLDQPQHF
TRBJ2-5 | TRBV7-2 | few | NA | TGTGCCAGCAACACAGGGAGGGGACGGGGGCTCGGAGAGACCCAGTACTTC | CASNTGRGRGLGETQYF
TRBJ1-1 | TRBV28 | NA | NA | TGTGCCAGCTCAGCGGGCCTCGGAGCTTTCTTT | CASSAGLGAFF
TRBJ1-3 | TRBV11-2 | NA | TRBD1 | TGTGCCAGCAGCTTAGGGGGCAGGGGGCTGGACACCATATATTTT | CASSLGGRGLDTIYF
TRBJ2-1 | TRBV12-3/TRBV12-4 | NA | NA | TGTGCCAGCCTTGTCTCTAATGAGCAGTTCTTC | CASLVSNEQFF
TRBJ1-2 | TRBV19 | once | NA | TGTGCCAGTAGTATCCCCTTGGGGAGTGGCTATGGCTACACCTTC | CASSIPLGSGYGYTF
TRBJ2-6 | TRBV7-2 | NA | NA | TGTGCCAGCAGCTTAGCGCATCTCAGGGGAAATCCCTCTGGGGCCAACGTCCTGACTTTC | CASSLAHLRGNPSGANVLTF
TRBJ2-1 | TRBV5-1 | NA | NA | TGCGCCAGCAGCTTGGGAGTTGGGGCTTACAATGAGCAGTTCTTC | CASSLGVGAYNEQFF
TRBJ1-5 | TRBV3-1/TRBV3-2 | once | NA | TGTGCCAGCAGCTCATCGGCGGGGAATCAGCCCCAGCATTTT | CASSSSAGNQPQHF
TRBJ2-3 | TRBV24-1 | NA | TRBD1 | TGTGCCACCAGTGACGCAGGACAGGGAGGCACAGATACGCAGTATTTT | CATSDAGQGGTDTQYF
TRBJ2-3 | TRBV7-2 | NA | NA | TGTGCCAGCAGCTTAGCTTTCGGGAGTGGTACAGATACGCAGTATTTT | CASSLAFGSGTDTQYF
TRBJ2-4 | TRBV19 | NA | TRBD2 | TGTGCCAGTAGTATTCTGGCGGGGGGAACTGGCATTCAGTACTTC | CASSILAGGTGIQYF
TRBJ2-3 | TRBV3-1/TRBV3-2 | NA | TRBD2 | TGTGCCAGCAGCCAATGGCCCAGCGGGGGGAAAGATACGCAGTATTTT | CASSQWPSGGKDTQYF